This passage covers 28 T cell receptor beta chains from one sample sequenced in a study of T cells in narcolepsy. Sequencing used immunoSEQ multiplex PCR; TCRdb keeps in-frame clones, though not all of them. This table holds about 32,000 clones, 70% to 80% found once. The sample taken for sequencing was CD45RA- memory CD4+ T cells from PBMCs. The source is a human donor with narcolepsy.

In its sample, this clone was seen a few times. The rearrangement uses TRBV21-1 and TRBJ2-7; TRBD2, as called in the table, went unchecked against the DNA. TRBV21-1 constitutes a pseudogene. The length of the CDR3 is 16 residues. The CDR3: CASSLSWREGVYEQYF. For the CDR3, the DNA is TGTGCCAGCAGCCTCTCGTGGCGGGAGGGCGTGTACGAGCAGTACTTC.

V is TRBV5-6 and J is TRBJ1-2; perhaps TRBD1 as D (6 bases). Trimming took off 2 bases at V and 8 bases at J, with 13 bases between the two ends. CDR1 and CDR2 (germline): SGHDT, YYEEEE. The CDR3 is 13 residues long. The CDR3 spells CASSFPDSAGYTF. In DNA form, the CDR3 reads TGTGCCAGCAGCTTCCCGGACAGCGCCGGCTACACCTTC. The variable domain in full, with the rest retrieved from reference TRBV5-6 and TRBJ1-2, is DAGVTQSPTHLIKTRGQQVTLRCSPKSGHDTVSWYQQALGQGPQFIFQYYEEEERQRGNFPDRFSGHQFPNYSSELNVNALLLGDSALYLCASSFPDSAGYTFGSGTRLTVV.

CDR3 bases: TGTGCCAGCAGGCCGGACGGCGACACTGAAGCTTTCTTT. Translating it yields CASRPDGDTEAFF. The V gene is TRBV2, the J gene TRBJ1-1; D gene uncertain. CDR3 size: 13 residues. Trimming left V 6 bases short and J 3 bases short, with 11 bases between. CDR1 is SNHLY and CDR2 is FYNNEI in the germline V gene. Based on the CDR3 plus reference TRBV2 and TRBJ1-1, the full variable domain is EPEVTQTPSHQVTQMGQEVILRCVPISNHLYFYWYRQILGQKVEFLVSFYNNEISEKSEIFDDQFSVERPDGSNFTLKIRSTKLEDSAMYFCASRPDGDTEAFFGQGTRLTVV.

The chain uses TRBV28 and TRBJ2-1, with 13 positions matching TRBD2. The V and J ends lost 5 bases and 5 bases, in that order; junction bases with no gene match: 15. This CDR3 comprises 19 residues. Germline V lookup: CDR1 MDHEN, CDR2 SYDVKM. CDR3 DNA: TGTGCCAGCAGTGCTAGGACTAGCGGGAGAAGGAGGTATGACAATGAGCAGTTCTTC. Its protein product is CASSARTSGRRRYDNEQFF.

The V gene is TRBV7-9, the J gene TRBJ2-5; the D gene is possibly TRBD2 (5 bases). The V gene's germline CDR1 is SEHNR and CDR2 FQNEAQ (reference sequence). CDR3 length equals 13 residues. V was shortened by 5 bases and J by 4 bases, with 11 bases between the two germline ends. The CDR3 loop is CASSRSGGETQYF. CDR3 DNA sequence: TGTGCCAGCAGCCGCTCAGGAGGAGAGACCCAGTACTTC.

J is TRBJ1-2 and V is TRBV6-5; D gene unclear. V was shortened by 2 bases and J by 4 bases, with 11 bases between the two germline ends. There are 14 residues in the CDR3. Germline assignment: CDR1 MNHEY and CDR2 SVGAGI. The CDR3 region has the DNA TGTGCCAGCAGTTACGATCGGGCCCCCTATGGCTACACCTTC. Its translation is CASSYDRAPYGYTF.

This clone turned up a few times. CDR3 residues: CSVKDRSHHEQYF. The CDR3 region has the DNA TGCAGCGTAAAGGACAGGTCGCACCACGAGCAGTACTTC. V and J are TRBV29-1 and TRBJ2-7, with TRBD1 identical over 7 bases. CDR3 length: 13 residues. V gave up 6 bases and J gave up 5 bases; unmatched junction bases: 10. Germline lookup yields CDR1 SQVTM and CDR2 ANQGSEA.

The rearrangement uses TRBV5-1 and TRBJ2-2; 7 nucleotides match TRBD2. Germline V lookup: CDR1 SGHRS, CDR2 YFSETQ. This CDR3 is built from 14 residues. V shed 4 bases and J 5 bases; nucleotides not matched to a gene: 5. The CDR3 spells CASSPELATGELFF. CDR3 DNA: TGCGCCAGCAGCCCCGAACTAGCGACCGGGGAGCTGTTTTTT.

The rearrangement links TRBV14 to TRBJ2-3, with 13 bases identical to TRBD2. Germline CDR1 reads SGHDN; CDR2 reads FVKESK. The J segment lost 5 bases and the V segment lost 1 base, leaving 12 bases of the junction unmatched. This CDR3 is 19 amino acids long. The CDR3 DNA sequence: TGTGCCAGCAGCCAAGGACTAGCGGGAGGTACATTCCCCTTAGATACGCAGTATTTT. Protein: CASSQGLAGGTFPLDTQYF.

This sequence joins TRBV29-1 and TRBJ1-1, with D possibly being TRBD1 (5 bases). V was pared by 8 bases and J by 0 bases, with 7 bases between. Germline assignment: CDR1 SQVTM and CDR2 ANQGSEA. The CDR3 consists of 11 residues. For the CDR3, the DNA is TGCAGCTTGACAGTGAACACTGAAGCTTTCTTT. Translated, it gives CSLTVNTEAFF.

This chain links TRBV7-9 with TRBJ1-1; no clear D gene. The CDR3 has 16 amino acids. CDR1 is SEHNR, CDR2 FQNEAQ, per germline (reference sequence). The germline V and J ends were trimmed by 0 bases and 2 bases, with 13 bases remaining between them. CDR3 sequence reads: CASSLASSQVNTEAFF. The DNA for the CDR3 is TGTGCCAGCAGCTTAGCTAGTAGCCAGGTCAACACTGAAGCTTTCTTT.

This clone was observed a handful of times. The sample carries other DNA sequences with the same CDR3. The J gene is TRBJ2-7, the V gene TRBV4-3; 14 bases agree with TRBD2. The germline V gene has CDR1 LGHNA and CDR2 YSLEER. Unmatched junction bases numbered 3, after V lost 4 bases and J lost 4 bases. The CDR3 totals 15 residues. This CDR3 is CASSRGLAGGYEQYF. The DNA for the CDR3 is TGCGCCAGCAGCCGCGGACTAGCGGGAGGATACGAGCAGTACTTC.

V gene TRBV27 combines with J gene TRBJ2-2; TRBD2 matches at 10 bases. The CDR3 has 17 residues. The germline V gene encodes CDR1 MNHEY and CDR2 SMNVEV (reference sequence). V lost 5 bases, J lost 3 bases, and 9 bases stayed unmatched. CDR3: CASSPRGAGGDTGELFF. As DNA, the CDR3 is TGTGCCAGCAGTCCCCGGGGAGCGGGAGGGGACACCGGGGAGCTGTTTTTT.

The rearrangement links TRBV5-1 to TRBJ1-3, with D perhaps TRBD1 (6 bases). The V end lost 4 bases, the J end lost 4 bases, and 15 bases lay between the germline ends. CDR3 length equals 15 residues. Germline V gene data show CDR1 as SGHRS and CDR2 as YFSETQ. Here the CDR3 reads CASSGDISSGNTIYF. As DNA, the CDR3 is TGCGCCAGCAGCGGGGACATCTCTTCGGGAAACACCATATATTTT. Drawing the rest from reference TRBV5-1 and TRBJ1-3, the complete variable domain is KAGVTQTPRYLIKTRGQQVTLSCSPISGHRSVSWYQQTPGQGLQFLFEYFSETQRNKGNFPGRFSGRQFSNSRSEMNVSTLELGDSALYLCASSGDISSGNTIYFGEGSWLTVV.

V gene TRBV5-6 combines with J gene TRBJ1-5, with 7 bases identical to TRBD1. CDR3 size: 15 residues. Trimming at V came to 4 bases and at J to 2 bases, leaving 6 bases not matched to a gene. The V gene's germline CDR1 is SGHDT and CDR2 YYEEEE. The CDR3 reads CASSLRQGGNQPQHF. In nucleotides, the CDR3 is TGTGCCAGCAGCCTTCGACAGGGTGGCAATCAGCCCCAGCATTTT.

The table lists this clone with a count of one. V is TRBV11-3 and J is TRBJ2-3, with TRBD2 as a possible D gene (5 bases). This CDR3 is 14 amino acids long. The germline V gene has CDR1 SGHNT and CDR2 YENEEA. Trimming shortened V by 5 bases and J by 9 bases, and 18 bases separated the two germline ends. The CDR3 DNA reads as TGTGCCAGCAGCGGACGGGAAGGAAGGGCGACGCAGTATTTT. Amino acids: CASSGREGRATQYF.

The chain links TRBV7-3 to TRBJ1-2; D is perhaps TRBD1 (5 bases). V was clipped by 2 bases and J by 4 bases, with 20 bases between them. The CDR3 covers 17 residues. The germline V gene has CDR1 SGHTA and CDR2 FQGTGA. In DNA form, the CDR3 reads TGTGCCAGCAGCTTAGGGACCTCGACAGCTCGAGTCTATGGCTACACCTTC. This translates into CASSLGTSTARVYGYTF.

The chain couples TRBV6-6 to TRBJ2-7; 7 bases agree with TRBD1. The trim removed 10 bases at V and 3 bases at J, leaving 12 bases unmatched. The length of the CDR3 is 14 residues. Germline V lookup: CDR1 MNHNY, CDR2 SVGAGI (reference sequence). CDR3 sequence: CATSHGTASYEQYF. The CDR3 nucleotides read TGTGCCACAAGCCACGGGACAGCAAGCTACGAGCAGTACTTC.

The chain employs TRBV11-1 and TRBJ2-7; no reliable D call. Germline assignment: CDR1 SGHAT and CDR2 FQDESV (reference sequence). The CDR3 extends over 13 amino acids. The ends were cut back, 0 bases at V and 1 base at J, with 4 bases in the middle. CDR3 in amino acids: CASSLAGSYEQYF. DNA of the CDR3: TGTGCCAGCAGCTTAGCGGGTTCCTACGAGCAGTACTTC.

The V gene is TRBV30, the J gene TRBJ2-7, with D possibly being TRBD1 (5 bases). The V gene's germline CDR1 is GTSNPN and CDR2 SVGIG (reference sequence). V was pared by 7 bases and J by 3 bases, with 31 bases between. The CDR3 is 18 amino acids. In nucleotides, the CDR3 is TGTGCCTCGAAGGTCCAGGGAACCCATGAAGGCCCTCTCTACGAGCAGTACTTC. It encodes CASKVQGTHEGPLYEQYF. Drawing the rest from reference TRBV30 and TRBJ2-7, the complete variable domain is SQTIHQWPATLVQPVGSPLSLECTVEGTSNPNLYWYRQAAGRGLQLLFYSVGIGQISSEVPQNLSASRPQDRQFILSSKKLLLSDSGFYLCASKVQGTHEGPLYEQYFGPGTRLTVT.

The chain links TRBV5-1 to TRBJ2-3; D might be TRBD2 (5 bases). The ends were cut back, 4 bases at V and 2 bases at J, with 11 bases in the middle. The CDR3 is made up of 14 amino acids. Germline CDR1 reads SGHRS; CDR2 reads YFSETQ. The CDR3 sequence is CASSATGNTDTQYF. CDR3 DNA sequence: TGCGCCAGCAGCGCAACGGGAAACACAGATACGCAGTATTTT.

The CDR3 is CASSLAGADTQYF. CDR3 nucleotides: TGCGCCAGCAGCTTGGCCGGGGCCGATACGCAGTATTTT. This chain joins TRBV5-1 and TRBJ2-3; possibly TRBD1 or TRBD2 for D (5 bases each). The germline V and J ends were trimmed by 0 bases and 6 bases, with 8 bases remaining between them. The CDR3 sequence is 13 residues long. Germline loops: CDR1 SGHRS, CDR2 YFSETQ.

The chain is built from TRBV13 and TRBJ2-1; D ambiguous. This CDR3 has 15 residues. Germline CDR1 reads PRHDT; CDR2 reads FYEKMQ (reference sequence). V was trimmed by 4 bases and J by 2 bases, leaving 12 bases between them. CDR3: CASSSSELPYNEQFF. For the CDR3, the DNA is TGTGCCAGCAGCTCCAGTGAGCTTCCCTACAATGAGCAGTTCTTC. The full variable domain, completed using reference TRBV13 and TRBJ2-1, is AAGVIQSPRHLIKEKRETATLKCYPIPRHDTVYWYQQGPGQDPQFLISFYEKMQSDKGSIPDRFSAQQFSDYHSELNMSSLELGDSALYFCASSSSELPYNEQFFGPGTRLTVL.

The genes are TRBV5-8 and TRBJ2-7, with 11 bases lining up with TRBD2. The CDR3 consists of 16 residues. V lost 0 bases to trimming and J lost 4 bases; unmatched junction nucleotides: 6. Germline V gene sequence: CDR1 SGHTS, CDR2 YDEGEE. CDR3 DNA: TGTGCCAGCAGCTTGGGCACTAGCGGGAGAGGGTACGAGCAGTACTTC. It yields the protein CASSLGTSGRGYEQYF.

This chain connects TRBV9 to TRBJ2-2, with 9 bases matching TRBD1. The length of the CDR3 is 16 residues. Germline assignment: CDR1 SGDLS and CDR2 YYNGEE. The junction had 9 bases not matched to a gene; V was cut back by 3 bases and J by 6 bases. The DNA of the CDR3 is TGTGCCAGCAGCGCCCGCGGGACAGGGCTCTCCGGGGAGCTGTTTTTT. This translates into CASSARGTGLSGELFF.

This clone was counted once. The chain links TRBV6-1 to TRBJ2-2; D possibly corresponds to TRBD2 (5 bases). Trimming stripped 6 bases from V and 6 bases from J, with 14 bases between. Germline V CDR1 and CDR2: MNHNS, SASEGT. This CDR3 comprises 14 residues. The DNA of the CDR3 is TGTGCCAGCAGCCCCACTAGGATGGCCGGGGAGCTGTTTTTT. This encodes CASSPTRMAGELFF.

This chain uses TRBV14 with TRBJ1-2; no clear D. The CDR3 has 15 residues. CDR1 SGHDN and CDR2 FVKESK come from the germline V gene. Trimming stripped 0 bases from V and 5 bases from J, with 13 bases between. The DNA for the CDR3 is TGTGCCAGCAGCCAAGACAGGCCGACCCGATATGGCTACACCTTC. Protein product: CASSQDRPTRYGYTF.

This rearrangement joins TRBV30 to TRBJ2-2, with 14 bases aligning to TRBD2. With V trimmed by 7 bases and J by 5 bases, 6 bases remained unmatched. The CDR3 runs 15 residues. The germline gives CDR1 GTSNPN, CDR2 SVGIG (reference sequence). Here the CDR3 reads CAYGTSGRGTGELFF. The CDR3 DNA reads TGTGCCTACGGGACTAGCGGGAGAGGAACCGGGGAGCTGTTTTTT.